These 4 T cell receptor beta chains share one sample of origin, sequenced in a study of blood T cell repertoires in COVID-19. Libraries were prepared by immunoSEQ multiplex PCR; TCRdb keeps only in-frame clonotypes and omits some of them. The sample carries about 160,000 clones, over 80% recorded once. Sequences were obtained from peripheral blood. All receptors derive from a woman aged 45-65 years with acute or convalescent COVID-19.

V and J are TRBV15 and TRBJ2-5; TRBD2 agrees at 8 bases. Unmatched junction bases numbered 7, after V lost 5 bases and J lost 5 bases. This CDR3 is built from 14 residues. Germline CDR1 LNHNV, CDR2 YYDKDF (reference sequence). CDR3 loop: CATSPRLARETQYF. The CDR3 region has the DNA TGTGCCACCAGCCCCCGACTAGCGCGGGAGACCCAGTACTTC.

V is TRBV7-3 and J is TRBJ2-5, with D possibly being TRBD2 (6 bases). Germline loops: CDR1 SGHTA, CDR2 FQGTGA. The germline V and J ends were trimmed by 5 bases and 4 bases, with 11 bases remaining between them. The CDR3 totals 13 residues. The CDR3 is CASSRFSGETQYF. The CDR3 DNA is TGTGCCAGCAGCAGATTTAGCGGAGAGACCCAGTACTTC.

The J gene is TRBJ1-3, the V gene TRBV7-9; a possible D gene is TRBD1 (6 bases). Germline CDR1 SEHNR, CDR2 FQNEAQ (reference sequence). The CDR3 totals 16 residues. Trimming cost V 5 bases and J 4 bases, with 18 bases left between them. The CDR3 is CASSLTGGARGNTIYF. Written as DNA, the CDR3 is TGTGCCAGCAGCCTCACCGGGGGGGCGCGAGGAAACACCATATATTTT.

The J gene is TRBJ1-2, the V gene TRBV30; D unclear. Germline CDR1 GTSNPN, CDR2 SVGIG (reference sequence). Trimming removed 4 bases from V and 7 bases from J, with 13 bases in between. The CDR3 loop spans 12 amino acids. CDR3 protein: CAWKRDRAGYTF. CDR3 in DNA: TGTGCCTGGAAACGCGATAGAGCTGGCTACACCTTC.